Below are 32 T cell receptor beta chains sequenced from a single sample in a study of blood T cell repertoires in COVID-19. Sequenced by immunoSEQ multiplex PCR; TCRdb stores in-frame clones only, minus some. In the table there are 150,000 to 250,000 clones, about four fifths of which are singletons. The sample taken for sequencing was PBMCs or T cells enriched from blood (not recorded which). These receptor sequences come from a man aged 40-49 years who had recovered from COVID-19.

The chain uses TRBV12-5 and TRBJ1-5; unclear D gene. This CDR3 region has 14 residues. Per germline, CDR1 LGHNT and CDR2 FRNRAP. Trimming pared 1 base from V and 10 bases from J, leaving 14 bases between. CDR3: CASGLGPAAAPQHF. As DNA, the CDR3 is TGTGCTAGTGGTTTGGGGCCAGCGGCGGCTCCCCAGCATTTT. Full variable domain (rest looked up from reference TRBV12-5 and TRBJ1-5): DARVTQTPRHKVTEMGQEVTMRCQPILGHNTVFWYRQTMMQGLELLAYFRNRAPLDDSGMPKDRFSAEMPDATLATLKIQPSEPRDSAVYFCASGLGPAAAPQHFGDGTRLSIL.

The chain combines TRBV27 with TRBJ1-6; D perhaps matches TRBD1 (5 bases). With 2 bases removed from V and 7 bases from J, the gap between germline ends came to 12 bases. The CDR3 runs 15 residues. In germline, CDR1 is MNHEY, CDR2 SMNVEV (reference sequence). CDR3 coding DNA: TGTGCCAGCAGTTTACAGACAGTTGGCAATTCACCCCTCCACTTT. This codes for CASSLQTVGNSPLHF.

As to this clone: One end of the junction does not line up with germline, which may come from a read error. The rearrangement links TRBV5-1 to TRBJ2-2, with 10 bases that match TRBD2. This CDR3 is built from 15 residues. The V gene's germline CDR1 is SGHRS and CDR2 YFSETQ. CDR3 in DNA: TGCGCCAGTAGCTTGGGGACTAGCGCCACCGGGGAGCTGTTTTTT. Amino acid sequence: CASSLGTSATGELFF.

This chain connects TRBV29-1 to TRBJ2-2; D gene unclear. CDR1 is SQVTM, CDR2 ANQGSEA, per germline. CDR3 length: 14 amino acids. V lost 4 bases and J lost 4, with 13 bases in between. CDR3 loop: CSVVPTVSTGELFF. DNA for the CDR3: TGCAGCGTTGTCCCTACCGTTTCCACCGGGGAGCTGTTTTTT.

The CDR3 here is CAISDTLVSGNTIYF. Here the CDR3 DNA reads TGTGCCATCAGTGACACGCTAGTCTCTGGAAACACCATATATTTT. The rearrangement uses TRBV10-3 and TRBJ1-3; D gene unclear. V lost 3 bases to trimming and J lost 0 bases, with 9 bases between them. There are 15 residues in the CDR3. Germline V gene data show CDR1 as ENHRY and CDR2 as SYGVKD.

This CDR3 reads CATSRNSGRAFSGEQFF. As DNA, the CDR3 is TGTGCCACCAGCCGGAATAGCGGGAGGGCTTTCTCGGGTGAGCAGTTCTTC. V and J are TRBV24-1 and TRBJ2-1; TRBD2 matches at 11 bases. The CDR3 has 17 residues. Germline V CDR1 and CDR2: KGHDR, SFDVKD. V shed 7 bases, J shed 9 bases, and the junction held 16 bases outside the gene matches.

The V gene is TRBV30, the J gene TRBJ2-3; 7 bases match TRBD1. The length of the CDR3 is 14 residues. The germline V gene has CDR1 GTSNPN and CDR2 SVGIG (reference sequence). V shed 3 bases, J shed 3 bases, and the junction held 6 bases outside the gene matches. CDR3 bases: TGTGCCTGGAGACAGGGGTATGGGACAGATACGCAGTATTTT. Amino acids: CAWRQGYGTDTQYF. The full variable domain, its missing parts supplied by reference TRBV30 and TRBJ2-3, is SQTIHQWPATLVQPVGSPLSLECTVEGTSNPNLYWYRQAAGRGLQLLFYSVGIGQISSEVPQNLSASRPQDRQFILSSKKLLLSDSGFYLCAWRQGYGTDTQYFGPGTRLTVL.

CDR3 coding DNA: TGTGCCAGCAGCCCGTGGGGGGAACCGAGCGATACGCAGTATTTT. Protein: CASSPWGEPSDTQYF. The rearrangement joins TRBV5-4 to TRBJ2-3; a possible D gene is TRBD2 (6 bases). Trimming shortened V by 4 bases and J by 6 bases, and 18 bases separated the two germline ends. CDR3 length: 15 amino acids. Germline V lookup: CDR1 SGHNT, CDR2 YYREEE (reference sequence).

V usage is TRBV5-1 and J usage is TRBJ2-7; 9 bases are a match to TRBD1. The V segment lost 0 bases and the J segment 4 bases; nucleotides outside the gene matches: 8. Germline CDR1 is SGHRS and CDR2 is YFSETQ. The CDR3 spans 16 residues. Here the CDR3 DNA reads TGCGCCAGCAGCTTGGTAAGGACAGGGGTAGGGTACGAGCAGTACTTC. Its protein product is CASSLVRTGVGYEQYF.

The chain is built from TRBV7-8 and TRBJ1-1, with no clear D. Trimming removed 3 bases from V and 3 bases from J, with 14 bases in between. The CDR3 runs to 15 residues. The V gene's germline CDR1 is SGHVS and CDR2 FQNEAQ. The CDR3 DNA is TGTGCCAGCAGCTTGGGGTGGGAGGAGGACACTGAAGCTTTCTTT. It codes for CASSLGWEEDTEAFF.

Here the CDR3 reads CASRVEPTDTQYF. CDR3 in DNA: TGTGCCAGCAGAGTAGAACCCACAGATACGCAGTATTTT. The chain is built from TRBV6-6 and TRBJ2-3; D remains unclear. The CDR3 consists of 13 residues. The germline V and J ends were trimmed by 6 bases and 2 bases, with 9 bases remaining between them. The germline CDR1 and CDR2 sequences are MNHNY and SVGAGI (reference sequence).

This rearrangement joins TRBV19 to TRBJ1-5; D uncertain. Trimming cost V 1 base and J 0 bases, with 10 bases left between them. The CDR3 has 16 amino acids. In germline, CDR1 is LNHDA, CDR2 SQIVND (reference sequence). CDR3 coding DNA: TGTGCCAGTAGTATAGGAGTAGTTTATAGCAATCAGCCCCAGCATTTT. Encoded protein: CASSIGVVYSNQPQHF.

This chain uses TRBV19 with TRBJ1-4, with D unresolved. This CDR3 has 15 amino acids. The germline V gene has CDR1 LNHDA and CDR2 SQIVND (reference sequence). V was cut by 2 bases and J by 3 bases, with 10 bases left in between. CDR3 in DNA: TGTGCCAGTAGTATAACGGAGGTTGCTAATGAAAAACTGTTTTTT. This gives the protein CASSITEVANEKLFF. Supplemented by reference TRBV19 and TRBJ1-4, the full variable domain reads DGGITQSPKYLFRKEGQNVTLSCEQNLNHDAMYWYRQDPGQGLRLIYYSQIVNDFQKGDIAEGYSVSREKKESFPLTVTSAQKNPTAFYLCASSITEVANEKLFFGSGTQLSVL.

The chain employs TRBV28 and TRBJ2-7, with 10 bases lining up with TRBD2. The junction had 5 bases not matched to a gene; V was cut back by 0 bases and J by 3 bases. CDR1 is MDHEN, CDR2 SYDVKM, per germline. There are 16 residues in the CDR3. This chain's CDR3 is CASSLWGAGGHYEQYF. The CDR3 coding sequence is TGTGCCAGCAGTTTATGGGGAGCGGGAGGGCACTACGAGCAGTACTTC. Full variable domain (rest looked up from reference TRBV28 and TRBJ2-7): DVKVTQSSRYLVKRTGEKVFLECVQDMDHENMFWYRQDPGLGLRLIYFSYDVKMKEKGDIPEGYSVSREKKERFSLILESASTNQTSMYLCASSLWGAGGHYEQYFGPGTRLTVT.

The chain carries TRBV11-2 and TRBJ2-7, with a weak D call TRBD1 (5 bases). Germline CDR1 SGHAT, CDR2 FQNNGV. The CDR3 length is 12 residues. The V end lost 6 bases, the J end lost 1 base, and 7 bases lay between the germline ends. In nucleotides, the CDR3 is TGTGCCAGCAGTTCAGGGTCCTACGAGCAGTACTTC. Translated, it gives CASSSGSYEQYF.

This chain joins TRBV11-3 and TRBJ1-1; the D gene is possibly TRBD1 (5 bases). Trimming pared 1 base from V and 10 bases from J, leaving 10 bases between. The CDR3 has 12 amino acids. Germline assignment: CDR1 SGHNT and CDR2 YENEEA. CDR3 protein: CASSLGGGSAFF. The CDR3 DNA sequence: TGTGCCAGCAGCTTAGGGGGCGGATCAGCTTTCTTT. Variable domain in full (rest from reference TRBV11-3 and TRBJ1-1): EAGVVQSPRYKIIEKKQPVAFWCNPISGHNTLYWYLQNLGQGPELLIRYENEEAVDDSQLPKDRFSAERLKGVDSTLKIQPAELGDSAVYLCASSLGGGSAFFGQGTRLTVV.

J is TRBJ1-1 and V is TRBV28; 11 bases are shared with TRBD1. CDR3 size: 15 residues. Trimming cost V 3 bases and J 7 bases; bases outside gene matches: 7. Germline lookup yields CDR1 MDHEN and CDR2 SYDVKM. The CDR3: CASSFEDRGQGEAFF. The CDR3 DNA follows: TGTGCCAGCAGTTTCGAGGACAGGGGGCAAGGTGAAGCTTTCTTT.

V is TRBV7-7 and J is TRBJ2-2, with 8 bases aligning to TRBD2. The V and J ends lost 5 bases and 10 bases, in that order; junction bases with no gene match: 15. The CDR3 is made up of 16 amino acids. In germline, CDR1 is SSHAT, CDR2 FNYEAQ (reference sequence). CDR3: CASSQSKSGSVEELFF. The CDR3 DNA reads TGTGCCAGCAGCCAGAGTAAAAGCGGGAGCGTTGAGGAGCTGTTTTTT.

The chain employs TRBV10-3 and TRBJ2-1; 10 bases map to TRBD2. The CDR3 contains 16 residues. The ends lost 3 bases at V and 5 bases at J; junction bases unmatched: 7. Germline V gene data show CDR1 as ENHRY and CDR2 as SYGVKD. The CDR3 here is CAISELAGSSDNEQFF. The CDR3 DNA sequence: TGTGCCATCAGTGAACTAGCGGGGTCCTCGGACAATGAGCAGTTCTTC.

The V and J genes are TRBV4-2 and TRBJ1-1; 9 bases are shared with TRBD1. Losses at the gene ends were 3 bases for V and 1 base for J; bases not matched to a gene: 6. This CDR3 is built from 16 residues. Germline values: CDR1 LGHNA, CDR2 YNFKEQ. The CDR3 DNA sequence: TGTGCCAGCAGCCAGACACTGGGACAGGGGAACACTGAAGCTTTCTTT. Protein product: CASSQTLGQGNTEAFF.

This rearrangement joins TRBV18 to TRBJ1-4, with D perhaps matching TRBD1 (5 bases). Looked up from germline, CDR1 is KGHSH and CDR2 is LQKENI. Trimming removed 1 base from V and 1 base from J, with 10 bases in between. This CDR3 region has 16 residues. Here the CDR3 DNA reads TGTGCCAGCTCACCACGTTCGGGGGTAACTAATGAAAAACTGTTTTTT. It codes for CASSPRSGVTNEKLFF.

The CDR3 coding sequence is TGTGCCAGCAGCCTGCAGGGGCGGAATTCACCCCTCCACTTT. Its translation is CASSLQGRNSPLHF. This chain connects TRBV7-8 to TRBJ1-6, with D maybe TRBD1 (6 bases). CDR1 and CDR2 (germline): SGHVS, FQNEAQ. V dropped 5 bases and J dropped 7 bases, with 12 bases sitting between them. The CDR3 has 14 amino acids.

V is TRBV4-3 and J is TRBJ2-1; TRBD1 aligns across 10 bases. Trimming took 1 base from V and 7 from J; bases not matched to a gene: 10. CDR3 size: 17 residues. Germline lookup yields CDR1 LGHNA and CDR2 YSLEER. This CDR3 reads CASSQGTGGFTGNEQFF. CDR3 DNA sequence: TGCGCCAGCAGCCAAGGGACAGGGGGGTTTACGGGTAATGAGCAGTTCTTC.

The rearrangement uses TRBV5-1 and TRBJ1-3; D is possibly TRBD1 (5 bases). The CDR3 runs 15 residues. Germline-derived CDR1 and CDR2 are SGHRS and YFSETQ. V gave up 2 bases and J gave up 1 base, with 10 bases separating them. In nucleotides, the CDR3 is TGCGCCAGCAGCTTAGACAGAATTTCTGGAAACACCATATATTTT. Amino acids: CASSLDRISGNTIYF.

V usage is TRBV9 and J usage is TRBJ2-5; D uncertain. The germline gives CDR1 SGDLS, CDR2 YYNGEE. The ends were cut back, 0 bases at V and 2 bases at J, with 8 bases in the middle. CDR3 size: 14 residues. CDR3: CASSVGNRQETQYF. As DNA, the CDR3 is TGTGCCAGCAGCGTAGGTAACAGACAAGAGACCCAGTACTTC.

This clone was detected ten times or more. The CDR3 protein is CASSSGQHTGELFF. The CDR3 DNA sequence: TGCGCCAGCAGCTCAGGACAACACACCGGGGAGCTGTTTTTT. The chain recombines TRBV5-1 with TRBJ2-2; TRBD1 might be the D (5 bases). Germline V gene data show CDR1 as SGHRS and CDR2 as YFSETQ. CDR3 length: 14 amino acids. V was shortened by 3 bases and J by 3 bases, with 9 bases between the two germline ends.

This clone was detected only a few times. V usage is TRBV7-2 and J usage is TRBJ2-5; a weak D match, TRBD2 (6 bases). The CDR3 contains 16 residues. The germline V gene encodes CDR1 SGHTA and CDR2 FQGNSA. The V end lost 5 bases, the J end lost 4 bases, and 20 bases lay between the germline ends. In nucleotides, the CDR3 is TGTGCCAGCAGCCCTGGAGGGACTCAGCGTAGAGAGACCCAGTACTTC. Residues: CASSPGGTQRRETQYF.

The V gene is TRBV28, the J gene TRBJ1-5; TRBD1 aligns across 9 bases. The germline CDR1 and CDR2 sequences are MDHEN and SYDVKM. V shed 3 bases and J 1 base; nucleotides not matched to a gene: 7. The CDR3 sequence is 17 residues long. CDR3 sequence (DNA): TGTGCCAGCAGTTTGGCTGGGACAGGGAGGAGCAATCAGCCCCAGCATTTT. Encoded protein: CASSLAGTGRSNQPQHF.

The J gene is TRBJ2-5, the V gene TRBV9, with a weak D call TRBD1 (6 bases). The germline V and J ends were trimmed by 4 bases and 5 bases, with 12 bases remaining between them. The CDR3 runs 13 residues. The germline V gene encodes CDR1 SGDLS and CDR2 YYNGEE. The CDR3 is CASSPQGRETQYF. The CDR3 DNA reads TGTGCCAGCAGCCCACAGGGTCGGGAGACCCAGTACTTC.

The V gene is TRBV9, the J gene TRBJ2-7; weak D call: TRBD2 (5 bases). The V gene's germline CDR1 is SGDLS and CDR2 YYNGEE. CDR3 length: 13 residues. Trimming removed 0 bases at V and 6 bases at J, with 10 bases between. The CDR3 loop is CASSVDDGLEQYF. In DNA, the CDR3 is TGTGCCAGCAGCGTAGACGACGGACTCGAGCAGTACTTC.

This sequence joins TRBV27 and TRBJ2-2, with a weak D call TRBD2 (5 bases). CDR1 is MNHEY and CDR2 is SMNVEV in the germline V gene (reference sequence). This CDR3 region has 17 residues. Trimming took off 3 bases at V and 5 bases at J, with 19 bases between the two ends. The chain's CDR3 is CASSLSLVRVSTGELFF. DNA for the CDR3: TGTGCCAGCAGTTTGAGTCTCGTGCGGGTATCGACCGGGGAGCTGTTTTTT.

This rearrangement joins TRBV18 to TRBJ1-2; D is unclear. The CDR3 is 15 residues long. Germline CDR1 reads KGHSH; CDR2 reads LQKENI. V lost 2 bases, J lost 2 bases, and 12 bases lay in between. The CDR3 nucleotides are TGTGCCAGCTCACCAAGAGAACAGTTCAACTATGGCTACACCTTC. Translation gives CASSPREQFNYGYTF.